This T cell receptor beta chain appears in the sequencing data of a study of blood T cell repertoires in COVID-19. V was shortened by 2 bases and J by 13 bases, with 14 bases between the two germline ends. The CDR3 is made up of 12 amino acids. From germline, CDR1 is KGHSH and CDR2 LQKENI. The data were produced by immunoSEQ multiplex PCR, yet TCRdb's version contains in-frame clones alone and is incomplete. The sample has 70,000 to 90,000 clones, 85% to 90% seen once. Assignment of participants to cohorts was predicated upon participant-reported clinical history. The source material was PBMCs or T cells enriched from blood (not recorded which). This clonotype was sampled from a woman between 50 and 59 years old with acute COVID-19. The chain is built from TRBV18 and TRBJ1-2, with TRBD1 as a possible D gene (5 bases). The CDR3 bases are TGTGCCAGCTCACCAGGGGGGGAAAAGACCACCTTC. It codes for CASSPGGEKTTF.